These 21 T cell receptor beta chains came from one sample sequenced in a study of blood T cells in healthy people across ages. Primers used in a second PCR of roughly 6 to 11 cycles were a sample-barcoded 5' primer and a J-beta primer mix. TCRdb reanalysed the 5' RACE reads using MiXCR and keeps one entry per CDR3 protein. Of over 1,500,000 distinct CDR3 sequences listed, approximately 39% were seen once; the top ten hold under 25%. The specimen sequenced was blood. Receptors were obtained from a human donor in good health.

The chain joins TRBV14 to TRBJ1-2; no clear D gene. Trimming cost V 1 base and J 8 bases, with 14 bases left between them. The CDR3 has 14 residues. Germline assignment: CDR1 SGHDN and CDR2 FVKESK. In nucleotides, the CDR3 is TGTGCCAGCAGCCAAGTCGGAGGGCCCTACGGCTACACCTTC. Encoded protein: CASSQVGGPYGYTF.

This clonotype was observed once. The chain recombines TRBV28 with TRBJ1-1; unclear D gene. Per the germline V gene, CDR1 is MDHEN and CDR2 is SYDVKM. The CDR3 runs to 10 residues. V was clipped by 8 bases and J by 3 bases, with 4 bases between them. CDR3 sequence: CASWDTEAFF. In DNA, the CDR3 is TGTGCCAGCTGGGACACTGAAGCTTTCTTT.

The genes are TRBV7-2 and TRBJ2-3; D is tentatively TRBD1 or TRBD2 (6 bases each). Germline CDR1 SGHTA, CDR2 FQGNSA. V shed 3 bases and J shed 4 bases, with 14 bases lying between them. This CDR3 has 15 residues. The CDR3 bases are TGTGCCAGCAGCTTCGGGGGCGGTGTTGCAGATACGCAGTATTTT. Translated: CASSFGGGVADTQYF.

This clonotype was detected only a few times. V and J are TRBV20-1 and TRBJ2-5; weak D call: TRBD1 (5 bases). There are 13 residues in the CDR3. Trimming cost V 3 bases and J 6 bases, with 14 bases left between them. Germline CDR1 reads DFQATT; CDR2 reads SNEGSKA (reference sequence). The CDR3 sequence is CSASLARAQTQYF. The CDR3 DNA reads TGCAGTGCTAGCCTCGCCAGGGCCCAGACCCAGTACTTC.

This clonotype turned up a few times. The gene calls are TRBV6-2 or TRBV6-3 and TRBJ2-5, with D possibly matching TRBD1 (7 bases). The CDR3 runs to 12 residues. Germline loops: CDR1 MNHEY, CDR2 SVGEGT. The V end was cut by 5 bases, the J end by 7 bases, with 11 bases between. The CDR3 sequence: CASSTQGGTQYF. CDR3 bases: TGTGCCAGCAGTACTCAGGGGGGGACCCAGTACTTC.

Only a few counts were recorded for this clonotype. The chain combines TRBV29-1 with TRBJ1-1; D might be TRBD1 (6 bases). Deletions cut 6 bases from V and 1 base from J, with 12 bases between. Looked up from germline, CDR1 is SQVTM and CDR2 is ANQGSEA. CDR3 length equals 13 residues. The CDR3 DNA reads as TGCAGCGTCTCGGGACACTCGAACACTGAAGCTTTCTTT. Amino acids: CSVSGHSNTEAFF.

Regarding this clonotype: A read error may account for a junction end that differs from germline. This chain joins TRBV15 and TRBJ2-4; no reliable D call. Germline assignment: CDR1 LNHNV and CDR2 YYDKDF (reference sequence). The CDR3 length is 14 residues. CDR3 in amino acids: CATSRETLKGIRYF. CDR3 DNA: TGTGCCACCAGCAGAGAGACTCTCAAGGGCATTCGGTACTTC.

Worth noting for this clonotype: A read error may produce the germline difference seen at one junction end. The gene calls are TRBV6-1 and TRBJ2-1, with 7 bases that match TRBD1. The germline V gene has CDR1 MNHNS and CDR2 SASEGT. This CDR3 has 15 amino acids. CDR3 in amino acids: CASSVYRDRDNEQVF. The CDR3 DNA follows: TGTGCCAGCAGTGTTTACCGGGACAGAGACAATGAGCAGGTCTTC.

This clonotype came up a few times. At one end, the junction sequence differs from germline, possibly due to a read error. V usage is TRBV12-3 or TRBV12-4 and J usage is TRBJ1-2; weak D call: TRBD1 (5 bases). This CDR3 contains 14 residues. The CDR3 reads CASRWGGSNYGYTF. The CDR3 nucleotides read TGTGCCAGTCGATGGGGGGGGTCCAACTATGGTTACACCTTC.

V usage is TRBV4-3 and J usage is TRBJ2-1, with 11 positions matching TRBD2. Trimming cost V 0 bases and J 4 bases; bases outside gene matches: 5. The CDR3 loop spans 17 amino acids. Per germline, CDR1 LGHNA and CDR2 YSLEER. The DNA of the CDR3 is TGCGCCAGCAGCCAAGATCCCGGGACTAGCGGATACAATGAGCAGTTCTTC. Translated, it gives CASSQDPGTSGYNEQFF.

This clonotype was seen only a few times. The V and J genes are TRBV4-1 and TRBJ1-2; D not certain. Germline-derived CDR1 and CDR2 are MGHRA and YSYEKL. CDR3 length: 13 residues. V lost 4 bases and J 6 bases, leaving 12 bases between the germline ends. The CDR3 DNA follows: TGCGCCAGCAGCCCCTGGATGGGAGATGGCTACACCTTC. Translated: CASSPWMGDGYTF.

This clonotype was seen more than once but under ten times. The rearrangement uses TRBV7-2 and TRBJ2-4; 10 bases are a match to TRBD2. The assigned J gene may be wrong: the sequence end matches TRBJ2-7 better. The length of the CDR3 is 16 residues. Germline-derived CDR1 and CDR2 are SGHTA and FQGNSA. The CDR3 region is CASSLVSGGAGYEQYF. The CDR3 DNA follows: TGTGCCAGCAGCTTAGTCAGCGGGGGGGCGGGATACGAGCAGTACTTC.

The V call is TRBV6-2 or TRBV6-3, the J call TRBJ1-5, with D possibly TRBD1 on 5 matching bases. This CDR3 has 14 amino acids. Trimming stripped 6 bases from V and 0 bases from J, with 9 bases between. Per the germline V gene, CDR1 is MNHEY and CDR2 is SVGEGT. The CDR3 DNA reads TGTGCCAGCAGCGGGGACTATAGCAATCAGCCCCAGCATTTT. This translates into CASSGDYSNQPQHF.

This chain joins TRBV5-1 and TRBJ2-7, with D maybe TRBD2 (7 bases). This CDR3 contains 15 residues. Germline CDR1 and CDR2: SGHRS and YFSETQ. Trimming stripped 3 bases from V and 3 bases from J, with 16 bases between. CDR3 residues: CASSSSGGENYEQYF. CDR3 sequence (DNA): TGCGCCAGCAGCTCATCGGGGGGCGAAAACTACGAGCAGTACTTC. Supplemented by reference TRBV5-1 and TRBJ2-7, the full variable domain reads KAGVTQTPRYLIKTRGQQVTLSCSPISGHRSVSWYQQTPGQGLQFLFEYFSETQRNKGNFPGRFSGRQFSNSRSEMNVSTLELGDSALYLCASSSSGGENYEQYFGPGTRLTVT.

The chain is built from TRBV4-3 and TRBJ1-6, with D hard to call. Trimming removed 4 bases from V and 9 bases from J, with 13 bases in between. CDR1 is LGHNA and CDR2 is YSLEER in the germline V gene. The length of the CDR3 is 14 residues. The DNA of the CDR3 is TGCGCCAGCAGCCTCACCTTCGGGGTTTCACCCCTCCACTTT. It encodes CASSLTFGVSPLHF.

This clonotype was counted only a few times. The chain recombines TRBV11-2 with TRBJ2-7; D gene unclear. Germline-derived CDR1 and CDR2 are SGHAT and FQNNGV. V was clipped by 3 bases and J by 7 bases, with 16 bases between them. The CDR3 consists of 14 residues. CDR3 residues: CASSLGIGLWEQYF. The CDR3 DNA is TGTGCCAGCAGCTTGGGTATAGGGCTGTGGGAGCAGTACTTC.

The J gene is TRBJ2-1, the V gene TRBV4-3, with a weak D call TRBD2 (7 bases). The germline V gene encodes CDR1 LGHNA and CDR2 YSLEER. The V end was cut by 1 base, the J end by 7 bases, with 20 bases between. The CDR3 has 17 residues. The CDR3 loop is CASSQVGGGGGVNEQFF. The DNA for the CDR3 is TGCGCCAGCAGCCAAGTTGGGGGCGGGGGAGGAGTAAATGAGCAGTTCTTC.

The chain employs TRBV29-1 and TRBJ2-1; TRBD2 matches 8 bases. Trimming removed 1 base from V and 2 bases from J; junction bases left unmatched: 4. This CDR3 region has 15 residues. CDR1 is SQVTM, CDR2 ANQGSEA, per germline. DNA of the CDR3: TGCAGCGTTGAAGTAACCGGGGGGGCCTACAATGAGCAGTTCTTC. Its translation is CSVEVTGGAYNEQFF.

The V call is TRBV6-2 or TRBV6-3, the J call TRBJ2-5; D is possibly TRBD1 (5 bases). V lost 0 bases and J lost 4, with 15 bases in between. CDR1 and CDR2 from the germline V gene are MNHEY and SVGEGT. This CDR3 contains 16 residues. CDR3 in amino acids: CASSYSKGEVIETQYF. Here the CDR3 DNA reads TGTGCCAGCAGTTACTCTAAAGGGGAAGTAATAGAGACCCAGTACTTC.

J is TRBJ2-1 and V is TRBV12-3 or TRBV12-4; maybe TRBD2 (5 bases). V was clipped by 3 bases and J by 1 base, with 16 bases between them. CDR3 length equals 17 residues. The CDR3 loop is CASSLHRGQLSYNEQFF. The CDR3 DNA reads TGTGCCAGCAGTTTGCATCGGGGTCAACTTTCCTACAATGAGCAGTTCTTC.

This chain links TRBV7-2 with TRBJ2-7, with 9 bases matching TRBD2. From germline, CDR1 is SGHTA and CDR2 FQGNSA. This CDR3 spans 16 amino acids. Trimming removed 5 bases from V and 0 bases from J; junction bases left unmatched: 8. The CDR3 reads CASSISGGLSSYEQYF. CDR3 DNA: TGTGCCAGCAGCATTAGCGGGGGCCTTAGCTCCTACGAGCAGTACTTC.